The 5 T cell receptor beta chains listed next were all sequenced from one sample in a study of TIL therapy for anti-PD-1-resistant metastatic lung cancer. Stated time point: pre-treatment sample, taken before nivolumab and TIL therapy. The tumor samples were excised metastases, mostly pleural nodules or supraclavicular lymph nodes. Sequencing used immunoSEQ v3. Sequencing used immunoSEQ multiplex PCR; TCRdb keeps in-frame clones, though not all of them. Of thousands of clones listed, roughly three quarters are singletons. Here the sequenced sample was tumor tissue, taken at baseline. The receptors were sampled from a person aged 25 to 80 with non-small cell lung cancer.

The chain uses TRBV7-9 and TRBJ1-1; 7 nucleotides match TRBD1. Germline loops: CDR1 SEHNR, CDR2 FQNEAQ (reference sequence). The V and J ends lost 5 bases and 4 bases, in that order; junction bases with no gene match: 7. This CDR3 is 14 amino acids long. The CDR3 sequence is CASSVVSGGTEAFF. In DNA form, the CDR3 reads TGTGCCAGCAGCGTTGTTTCAGGGGGCACTGAAGCTTTCTTT.

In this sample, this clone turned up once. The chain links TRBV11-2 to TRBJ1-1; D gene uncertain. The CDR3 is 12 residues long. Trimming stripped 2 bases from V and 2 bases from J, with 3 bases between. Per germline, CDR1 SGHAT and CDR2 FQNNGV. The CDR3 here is CASSLTNTEAFF. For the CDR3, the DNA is TGTGCCAGCAGCTTAACAAACACTGAAGCTTTCTTT.

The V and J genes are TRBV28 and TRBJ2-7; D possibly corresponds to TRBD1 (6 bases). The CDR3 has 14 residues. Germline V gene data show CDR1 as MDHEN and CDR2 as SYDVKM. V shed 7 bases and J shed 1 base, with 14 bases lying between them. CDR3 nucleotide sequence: TGTGCCAGCAACCCACAGACAGGTTCCTACGAGCAGTACTTC. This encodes CASNPQTGSYEQYF.

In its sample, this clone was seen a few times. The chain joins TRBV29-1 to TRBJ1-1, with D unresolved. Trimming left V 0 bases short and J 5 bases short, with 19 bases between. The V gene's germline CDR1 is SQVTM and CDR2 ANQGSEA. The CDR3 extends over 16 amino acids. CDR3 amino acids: CSVEDHGNPSRTEAFF. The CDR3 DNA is TGCAGCGTTGAAGATCACGGGAACCCCAGTAGGACTGAAGCTTTCTTT. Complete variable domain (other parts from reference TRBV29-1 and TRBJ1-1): SAVISQKPSRDICQRGTSLTIQCQVDSQVTMMFWYRQQPGQSLTLIATANQGSEATYESGFVIDKFPISRPNLTFSTLTVSNMSPEDSSIYLCSVEDHGNPSRTEAFFGQGTRLTVV.

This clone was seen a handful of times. The CDR3: CSARPQNGYTF. Written as DNA, the CDR3 is TGCAGTGCACGTCCCCAAAATGGCTACACCTTC. The genes are TRBV20-1 and TRBJ1-2; D is unclear. CDR3 length: 11 residues. Germline V gives CDR1 DFQATT, CDR2 SNEGSKA (reference sequence). Trimming pared 6 bases from V and 6 bases from J, leaving 11 bases between.